This T cell receptor beta chain was retrieved from a study of T cells in Graves' hyperthyroidism and ophthalmopathy. V was clipped by 4 bases and J by 3 bases, with 19 bases between them. The germline CDR1 and CDR2 sequences are SGHRS and YFSETQ. The CDR3 sequence is 16 residues long. Clinical symptoms, serum thyroxine and TRAb, thyroid ultrasound and orbital computed tomography were used for the diagnoses. This clonotype appeared many times. Researchers amplified the TCR beta CDR3 regions from RNA transcripts. The TCR CDR3 first-round RT-PCR relied on the HTBI primer set. TCRdb redid the calling of the multiplex PCR reads with MiXCR, one entry per CDR3 protein. In the table there are 690,000 or so distinct CDR3 sequences, 18% of which are singletons.

The sequencing sample was made of blood. This chain connects TRBV5-1 to TRBJ1-1, with no clear D. The clonotype comes from a woman aged 45-65 years with Graves' hyperthyroidism that later progressed to Graves' ophthalmopathy. The CDR3 DNA reads as TGCGCCAGCAGCACCCCGGACGGAGGACGGTACACTGAAGCTTTCTTT. Translation gives CASSTPDGGRYTEAFF.